The 16 T cell receptor beta chains given below trace back to one sample, sequenced in a study of T cell repertoires in aging, cancer and after chemotherapy. TCR beta rearrangements were amplified from peripheral blood genomic DNA. Multiplex touch-down PCR with TRB-A/B primers amplified rearranged V-D-J TRB sequences. TCRdb reprocessed the multiplex PCR reads via MiXCR and lists one record per CDR3 protein. This sample yields a few thousand distinct CDR3 sequences, of which more than 60% are seen a single time; roughly 27% belongs to the top ten. Sample: blood. Receptors were obtained from a human donor with a solid tumor.

This chain uses TRBV19 with TRBJ2-2, with TRBD1 matching over 9 bases. Germline loops: CDR1 LNHDA, CDR2 SQIVND (reference sequence). V shed 6 bases and J 5 bases; nucleotides not matched to a gene: 10. The CDR3 extends over 16 amino acids. CDR3 region: CASRSGTGSRTGELFF. The CDR3 nucleotides are TGTGCCAGTAGGAGCGGGACAGGGAGTCGTACCGGGGAGCTGTTTTTT.

The chain recombines TRBV7-9 with TRBJ2-3; D is perhaps TRBD2 (5 bases). The length of the CDR3 is 13 residues. Trimming removed 8 bases from V and 3 bases from J, with 12 bases in between. Germline CDR1 and CDR2: SEHNR and FQNEAQ (reference sequence). The CDR3 protein is CASGPAVTDTQYF. CDR3 DNA sequence: TGTGCCAGCGGCCCAGCGGTTACAGATACGCAGTATTTT.

The chain links TRBV18 to TRBJ1-3; maybe TRBD1 (6 bases). Germline CDR1 reads KGHSH; CDR2 reads LQKENI. Deletions cut 3 bases from V and 0 bases from J, with 6 bases between. This CDR3 region has 14 residues. The CDR3 nucleotides are TGTGCCAGCTCACCGGACAGCTCTGGAAACACCATATATTTT. Protein sequence: CASSPDSSGNTIYF.

This chain connects TRBV28 to TRBJ2-2; the D is unclear. Germline-derived CDR1 and CDR2 are MDHEN and SYDVKM. The CDR3 consists of 14 residues. Trimming pared 6 bases from V and 3 bases from J, leaving 11 bases between. The CDR3 nucleotides are TGTGCCAGCAGGTCAGGTTTAGACACCGGGGAGCTGTTTTTT. This encodes CASRSGLDTGELFF.

In its sample, this clonotype was seen a few times. V is TRBV7-2 and J is TRBJ2-7; tentatively, D is TRBD2 (5 bases). CDR1 and CDR2 from the germline V gene are SGHTA and FQGNSA. The CDR3 has 16 amino acids. The V and J ends lost 1 base and 5 bases respectively, with 18 bases between them. The CDR3: CASSLGARVKGDEQYF. Here the CDR3 DNA reads TGTGCCAGCAGCTTAGGGGCGAGGGTTAAGGGCGACGAGCAGTACTTC.

This sequence joins TRBV29-1 and TRBJ2-7; possible D gene TRBD2, 5 bases. CDR3 length: 11 amino acids. The germline V and J ends were trimmed by 7 bases and 5 bases, with 12 bases remaining between them. Germline V gene data show CDR1 as SQVTM and CDR2 as ANQGSEA. The CDR3 reads CSGGSGHEQYF. DNA for the CDR3: TGCAGCGGAGGGAGCGGCCACGAGCAGTACTTC.

This rearrangement joins TRBV6-1 to TRBJ2-7, with TRBD1 as a possible D gene (6 bases). Germline-derived CDR1 and CDR2 are MNHNS and SASEGT. The V and J ends lost 2 bases and 4 bases respectively, with 15 bases between them. This CDR3 has 15 residues. This CDR3 is CASSETPGHLYEQYF. For the CDR3, the DNA is TGTGCCAGCAGTGAAACGCCGGGACACCTATACGAGCAGTACTTC.

This sequence joins TRBV7-2 and TRBJ2-1; no firm D call. V lost 3 bases to trimming and J lost 5 bases, with 11 bases between them. This CDR3 contains 14 residues. The V gene's germline CDR1 is SGHTA and CDR2 FQGNSA. CDR3 in amino acids: CASSFGSDNNEQFF. The CDR3 bases are TGTGCCAGCAGCTTCGGTAGTGACAACAATGAGCAGTTCTTC.

For the CDR3, the DNA is TGTGCCAGCCGCCTAGGTTATGGCTACACCTTC. This gives the protein CASRLGYGYTF. The chain couples TRBV28 to TRBJ1-2; D unresolved. This CDR3 has 11 residues. V lost 8 bases and J lost 5, with 9 bases in between. Germline loops: CDR1 MDHEN, CDR2 SYDVKM.

The J gene is TRBJ1-5, the V gene TRBV28; D unclear. V was clipped by 8 bases and J by 5 bases, with 16 bases between them. Per the germline V gene, CDR1 is MDHEN and CDR2 is SYDVKM. The CDR3 consists of 14 residues. The CDR3 protein is CASSQQKRDQPQHF. The CDR3 DNA sequence: TGTGCCAGCTCCCAACAGAAAAGAGATCAGCCCCAGCATTTT.

This sequence joins TRBV20-1 and TRBJ1-2; 11 positions match TRBD1. This CDR3 comprises 13 residues. Germline V gives CDR1 DFQATT, CDR2 SNEGSKA (reference sequence). The V segment lost 6 bases and the J segment 8 bases; nucleotides outside the gene matches: 8. In DNA form, the CDR3 reads TGCAGTGCGAGGACAGGGGGCGCGGAGGGCTACACCTTC. This encodes CSARTGGAEGYTF.

This chain uses TRBV28 with TRBJ2-1; 9 bases are shared with TRBD1. J lost 4 bases, V lost 8 bases, and 6 bases had no gene match. CDR3 length equals 14 residues. Per germline, CDR1 MDHEN and CDR2 SYDVKM. The CDR3 DNA sequence: TGTGCCAGCTTTGGGGGGACAGGGTACAATGAGCAGTTCTTC. This translates into CASFGGTGYNEQFF.

V gene TRBV5-4 combines with J gene TRBJ1-4; the match to TRBD1 covers 7 bases. The J segment lost 0 bases and the V segment lost 4 bases, leaving 6 bases of the junction unmatched. This CDR3 comprises 16 residues. Looked up from germline, CDR1 is SGHNT and CDR2 is YYREEE (reference sequence). The CDR3 loop is CASSTQGPTTNEKLFF. The CDR3 DNA follows: TGTGCCAGCAGCACACAGGGGCCTACAACTAATGAAAAACTGTTTTTT.

The V gene is TRBV6-1, the J gene TRBJ1-3; D gene uncertain. V gave up 10 bases and J gave up 0 bases, with 10 bases separating them. The CDR3 consists of 13 residues. Germline CDR1 is MNHNS and CDR2 is SASEGT. CDR3 nucleotide sequence: TGTGCCACTTCCCGGGGCTCTGGAAACACCATATATTTT. Translation gives CATSRGSGNTIYF.

V is TRBV5-4 and J is TRBJ2-7, with TRBD2 matching 7 bases. V lost 2 bases to trimming and J lost 3 bases; unmatched junction nucleotides: 5. Germline assignment: CDR1 SGHNT and CDR2 YYREEE (reference sequence). The CDR3 runs 14 residues. CDR3 sequence (DNA): TGTGCCAGCAGCTTCGAGACTAGCAGCTACGAGCAGTACTTC. This encodes CASSFETSSYEQYF.

The chain uses TRBV30 and TRBJ1-4, with a tentative D call TRBD1 (6 bases). V lost 0 bases to trimming and J lost 4 bases, with 9 bases between them. This CDR3 has 14 amino acids. In germline, CDR1 is GTSNPN, CDR2 SVGIG (reference sequence). The CDR3 loop reads CAWSVRGVNEKLFF. In nucleotides, the CDR3 is TGTGCCTGGAGTGTTAGGGGGGTTAATGAAAAACTGTTTTTT.